Below, 18 T cell receptor beta chains from the same sample are listed, as sequenced in a study of patients and donors after allogeneic stem cell transplantation. TCRdb used MiXCR to reprocess the RT-PCR reads, holding one entry per CDR3 protein. The data contain some 880,000 distinct CDR3 sequences, approximately 18% of them seen just once; the ten biggest clones take up 5% to 7.5%. Sample: blood, either unsorted or a sorted T cell fraction (not recorded which). These receptors were collected from a human donor who was either an allogeneic HSCT recipient or a stem cell or donor lymphocyte infusion donor (not recorded which). It is not recorded whose cells these are; they may come from a transplant donor.

This rearrangement joins TRBV4-2 to TRBJ2-1, with TRBD2 matching over 12 bases. CDR3 length equals 17 residues. V lost 0 bases to trimming and J lost 6 bases; unmatched junction nucleotides: 6. The germline V gene has CDR1 LGHNA and CDR2 YNFKEQ. CDR3 residues: CASSQESGTSGSNEQFF. The CDR3 DNA sequence: TGTGCCAGCAGCCAAGAATCCGGGACTAGCGGGTCCAATGAGCAGTTCTTC.

This chain links TRBV27 with TRBJ2-7; TRBD1 agrees at 12 bases. Germline lookup yields CDR1 MNHEY and CDR2 SMNVEV (reference sequence). This CDR3 is built from 16 residues. V lost 4 bases and J lost 6; bases outside the gene matches: 10. The CDR3 coding sequence is TGTGCCAGCAGTTCCTCTCGAGGGACAGGGGGCGGCGAGCAGTACTTC. Its protein is CASSSSRGTGGGEQYF.

This clonotype was detected only a few times. The chain has TRBV3-1 and TRBJ2-1; a possible D gene is TRBD2 (6 bases). V was pared by 4 bases and J by 4 bases, with 11 bases between. Germline values: CDR1 LGHDT, CDR2 YNNKEL (reference sequence). The CDR3 is made up of 14 amino acids. CDR3 residues: CASSLRLGYNEQFF. The CDR3 DNA follows: TGTGCCAGCAGCCTACGACTAGGATACAATGAGCAGTTCTTC.

This clonotype was picked up many times. V is TRBV4-3 and J is TRBJ2-1, with D perhaps TRBD2 (5 bases). There are 15 residues in the CDR3. Germline V gives CDR1 LGHNA, CDR2 YSLEER. Trimming removed 1 base at V and 0 bases at J, with 7 bases between. The CDR3 is CASSQGGSSYNEQFF. CDR3 in DNA: TGCGCCAGCAGCCAAGGAGGGAGCTCCTACAATGAGCAGTTCTTC.

Note on this clonotype: Germline and junction disagree at one end, which may indicate a read error. This sequence joins TRBV20-1 and TRBJ2-1, with TRBD1 matching 7 bases. The V gene's germline CDR1 is DFQATT and CDR2 SNEGSKA (reference sequence). CDR3 length: 16 residues. For the CDR3, the DNA is TGCAGTGCTGGAGAACTCAGGGGGAGCTCCTACAATGAGCAGTTCTTC. The encoded protein is CSAGELRGSSYNEQFF.

This clonotype was counted a few times. The chain uses TRBV29-1 and TRBJ2-7, with D perhaps matching TRBD1 (6 bases). This CDR3 has 13 amino acids. Germline V gene data show CDR1 as SQVTM and CDR2 as ANQGSEA. Trimming took off 7 bases at V and 4 bases at J, with 17 bases between the two ends. CDR3 region: CSGTTGSRYEQYF. As DNA, the CDR3 is TGCAGCGGAACGACAGGAAGTCGTTACGAGCAGTACTTC.

The rearrangement joins TRBV20-1 to TRBJ2-3, with 8 nucleotides matching TRBD1. The junction had 8 bases not matched to a gene; V was cut back by 5 bases and J by 1 base. The CDR3 is 15 residues long. CDR1 DFQATT and CDR2 SNEGSKA come from the germline V gene (reference sequence). The CDR3 region has the DNA TGCAGTGCTTCCAAGGACAGGGTAGGCACAGATACGCAGTATTTT. Its protein is CSASKDRVGTDTQYF.

This clonotype appeared a single time. The V gene is TRBV4-1, the J gene TRBJ2-7; 11 positions agree with TRBD2. CDR3 length equals 17 residues. With V trimmed by 0 bases and J by 4 bases, 8 bases remained unmatched. Germline V gene lookup returns CDR1 MGHRA and CDR2 YSYEKL. The CDR3, as DNA: TGCGCCAGCAGCCAAGATCTCATAGCGGGAGGGTGGTACGAGCAGTACTTC. This codes for CASSQDLIAGGWYEQYF.

This clonotype has a count of ten or more. This chain links TRBV4-1 with TRBJ2-1; weak D call: TRBD2 (6 bases). Germline values: CDR1 MGHRA, CDR2 YSYEKL. The V gene lost 8 bases and the J gene lost 8 bases, with 10 bases spanning the gap. The CDR3 consists of 11 residues. The CDR3 sequence: CASSGRHEQFF. In nucleotides, the CDR3 is TGCGCCAGCTCAGGGAGGCATGAGCAGTTCTTC.

There are a few counts of this clonotype. The rearrangement joins TRBV5-1 to TRBJ2-2; possibly TRBD1 for D (5 bases). Trimming left V 0 bases short and J 6 bases short, with 15 bases between. This CDR3 region has 16 residues. The germline gives CDR1 SGHRS, CDR2 YFSETQ. CDR3 region: CASSLAKSGIPGELFF. Here the CDR3 DNA reads TGCGCCAGCAGCTTGGCGAAATCAGGGATCCCCGGGGAGCTGTTTTTT.

This clonotype was counted ten times or more. The J gene is TRBJ2-5, the V gene TRBV12-3 or TRBV12-4, with no clear D. The CDR3 length is 11 residues. Trimming shortened V by 6 bases and J by 4 bases, and 6 bases separated the two germline ends. The CDR3 DNA reads as TGTGCCAGCAGCTCGGGAGAGACCCAGTACTTC. Translated: CASSSGETQYF.

This sequence joins TRBV20-1 and TRBJ1-5, with D maybe TRBD1 (5 bases). The germline gives CDR1 DFQATT, CDR2 SNEGSKA (reference sequence). V lost 3 bases to trimming and J lost 7 bases, with 19 bases between them. The CDR3 runs 15 residues. The CDR3 coding sequence is TGCAGTGCTAGCTCCGTGGCAGGGCTCGGGCAGCCCCAGCATTTT. Protein: CSASSVAGLGQPQHF.

The chain links TRBV12-3 or TRBV12-4 to TRBJ1-1, with 12 positions matching TRBD1. The ends lost 6 bases at V and 11 bases at J; junction bases unmatched: 7. The CDR3 length is 13 residues. The CDR3 bases are TGTGCCAGCAGCCCAGGGACAGGGGGCAGGGCTTTCTTT. This gives the protein CASSPGTGGRAFF.

V usage is TRBV6-2 or TRBV6-3 and J usage is TRBJ1-1; D is possibly TRBD1 (5 bases). The germline V and J ends were trimmed by 8 bases and 2 bases, with 18 bases remaining between them. CDR1 is MNHEY and CDR2 is SVGEGT in the germline V gene. The CDR3 has 15 amino acids. CDR3 DNA: TGTGCCAGCGCGGGGCTATCAGGCATAAACACTGAAGCTTTCTTT. Translation: CASAGLSGINTEAFF.

The gene calls are TRBV10-3 and TRBJ2-2, with 11 bases lining up with TRBD1. Germline V gives CDR1 ENHRY, CDR2 SYGVKD. This CDR3 is 14 amino acids long. Trimming at V came to 5 bases and at J to 8 bases, leaving 4 bases not matched to a gene. The CDR3 bases are TGTGCCATCAGTCCGGGACAGGGGGTGGGGGAGCTGTTTTTT. Translated: CAISPGQGVGELFF.

V is TRBV9 and J is TRBJ1-1, with TRBD1 identical over 7 bases. Germline V gene sequence: CDR1 SGDLS, CDR2 YYNGEE. The CDR3 sequence is 15 residues long. Trimming took 4 bases from V and 5 from J; bases not matched to a gene: 11. The CDR3 nucleotides read TGTGCCAGCAGCCCTTCGACAGGGTCGTGGACTGAAGCTTTCTTT. Its translation: CASSPSTGSWTEAFF. Supplemented by reference TRBV9 and TRBJ1-1, the full variable domain reads DSGVTQTPKHLITATGQRVTLRCSPRSGDLSVYWYQQSLDQGLQFLIQYYNGEERAKGNILERFSAQQFPDLHSELNLSSLELGDSALYFCASSPSTGSWTEAFFGQGTRLTVV.

This clonotype was seen a handful of times. The chain couples TRBV5-1 to TRBJ1-2; no clear D gene. V was pared by 0 bases and J by 4 bases, with 10 bases between. Germline V gene lookup returns CDR1 SGHRS and CDR2 YFSETQ. This CDR3 has 14 amino acids. CDR3 sequence reads: CASSLGHSVYGYTF. The CDR3 nucleotides are TGCGCCAGCAGCTTGGGTCACAGCGTCTATGGCTACACCTTC.

This clonotype was seen a few times. Here the CDR3 reads CSASDRPGELFF. The CDR3, as DNA: TGCAGTGCTAGTGATCGTCCCGGGGAGCTGTTTTTT. The chain joins TRBV20-1 to TRBJ2-2; D is ambiguous. Trimming removed 3 bases from V and 6 bases from J, with 8 bases in between. The germline V gene has CDR1 DFQATT and CDR2 SNEGSKA (reference sequence). This CDR3 is built from 12 residues.